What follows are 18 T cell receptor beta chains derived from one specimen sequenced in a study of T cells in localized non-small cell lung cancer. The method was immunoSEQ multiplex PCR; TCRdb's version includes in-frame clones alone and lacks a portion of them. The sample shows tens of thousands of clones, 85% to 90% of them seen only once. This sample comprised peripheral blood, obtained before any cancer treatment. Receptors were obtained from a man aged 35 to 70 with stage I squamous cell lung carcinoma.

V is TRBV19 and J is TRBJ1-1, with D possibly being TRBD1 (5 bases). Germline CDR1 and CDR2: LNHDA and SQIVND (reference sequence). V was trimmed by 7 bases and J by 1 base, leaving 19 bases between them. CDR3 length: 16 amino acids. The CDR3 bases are TGTGCCAGTAACACCCGATTGGGGCGCGGGAACACTGAAGCTTTCTTT. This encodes CASNTRLGRGNTEAFF.

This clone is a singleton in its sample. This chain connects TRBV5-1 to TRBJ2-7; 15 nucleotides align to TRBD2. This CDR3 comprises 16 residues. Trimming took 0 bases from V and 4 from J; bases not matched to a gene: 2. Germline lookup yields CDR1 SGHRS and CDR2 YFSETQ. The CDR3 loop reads CASSLAGTSGGYEQYF. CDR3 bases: TGCGCCAGCAGCTTGGCCGGGACTAGCGGGGGGTACGAGCAGTACTTC.

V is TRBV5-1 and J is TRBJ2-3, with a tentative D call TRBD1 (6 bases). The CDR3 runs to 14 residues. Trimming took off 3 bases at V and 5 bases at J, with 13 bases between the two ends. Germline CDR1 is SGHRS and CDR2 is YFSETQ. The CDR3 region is CASSSNAGVDTQYF. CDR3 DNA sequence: TGCGCCAGCAGCTCGAACGCAGGGGTAGATACGCAGTATTTT. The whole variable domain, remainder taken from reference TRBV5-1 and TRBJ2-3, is KAGVTQTPRYLIKTRGQQVTLSCSPISGHRSVSWYQQTPGQGLQFLFEYFSETQRNKGNFPGRFSGRQFSNSRSEMNVSTLELGDSALYLCASSSNAGVDTQYFGPGTRLTVL.

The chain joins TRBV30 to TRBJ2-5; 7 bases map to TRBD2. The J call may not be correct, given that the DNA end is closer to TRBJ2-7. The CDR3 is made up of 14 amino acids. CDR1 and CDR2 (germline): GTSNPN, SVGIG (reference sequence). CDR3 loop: CAWSVSGGSYEQYF. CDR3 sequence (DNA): TGTGCCTGGAGTGTCTCGGGGGGAAGCTACGAGCAGTACTTC.

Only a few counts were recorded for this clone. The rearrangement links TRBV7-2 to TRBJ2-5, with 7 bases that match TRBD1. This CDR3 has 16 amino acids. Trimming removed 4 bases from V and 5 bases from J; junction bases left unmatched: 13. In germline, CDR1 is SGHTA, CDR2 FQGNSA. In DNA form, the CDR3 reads TGTGCCAGCAGCTCTAACACAGGGGTATTGGGCGAGACCCAGTACTTC. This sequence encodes CASSSNTGVLGETQYF.

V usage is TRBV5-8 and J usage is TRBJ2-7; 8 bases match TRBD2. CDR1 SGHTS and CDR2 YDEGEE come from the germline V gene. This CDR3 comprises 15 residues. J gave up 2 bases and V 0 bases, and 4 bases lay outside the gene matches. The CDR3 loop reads CASSLGPGGTYEQYF. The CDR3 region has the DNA TGTGCCAGCAGCTTGGGTCCGGGGGGGACCTACGAGCAGTACTTC. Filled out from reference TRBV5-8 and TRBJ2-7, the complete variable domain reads EAGVTQSPTHLIKTRGQQATLRCSPISGHTSVYWYQQALGLGLQFLLWYDEGEERNRGNFPPRFSGRQFPNYSSELNVNALELEDSALYLCASSLGPGGTYEQYFGPGTRLTVT.

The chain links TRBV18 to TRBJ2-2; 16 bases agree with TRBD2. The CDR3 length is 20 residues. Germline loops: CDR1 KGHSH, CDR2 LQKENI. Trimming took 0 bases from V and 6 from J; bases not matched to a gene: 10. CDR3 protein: CASSPPGLAGGPYTAGELFF. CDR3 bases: TGTGCCAGCTCACCACCGGGACTAGCGGGAGGGCCGTATACGGCCGGGGAGCTGTTTTTT.

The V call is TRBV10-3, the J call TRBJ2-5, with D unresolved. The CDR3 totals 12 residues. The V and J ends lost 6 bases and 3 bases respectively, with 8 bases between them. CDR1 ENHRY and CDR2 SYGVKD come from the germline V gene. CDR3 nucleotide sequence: TGTGCCATCAGGGACCGCGAAGAGACCCAGTACTTC. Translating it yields CAIRDREETQYF.

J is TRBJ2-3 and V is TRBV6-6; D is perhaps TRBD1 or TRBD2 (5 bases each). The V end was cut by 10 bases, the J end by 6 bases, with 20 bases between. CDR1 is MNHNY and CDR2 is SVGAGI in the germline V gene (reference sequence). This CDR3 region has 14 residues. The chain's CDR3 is CAISDSGGQDTQYF. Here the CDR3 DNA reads TGTGCCATCTCCGACAGTGGCGGGCAGGATACGCAGTATTTT.

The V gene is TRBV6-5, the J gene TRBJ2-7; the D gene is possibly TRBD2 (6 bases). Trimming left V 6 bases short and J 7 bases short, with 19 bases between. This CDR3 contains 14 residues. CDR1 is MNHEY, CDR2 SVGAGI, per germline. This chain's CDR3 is CASSPGTLGREQYF. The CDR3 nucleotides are TGTGCCAGCAGCCCCGGGACTTTGGGGAGGGAGCAGTACTTC.

CDR3 DNA: TGTGCCAGCAGTGATTCCGGTATGAACACTGAAGCTTTCTTT. As protein: CASSDSGMNTEAFF. This chain connects TRBV6-1 to TRBJ1-1; D unresolved. V lost 3 bases to trimming and J lost 0 bases, with 8 bases between them. Germline CDR1 and CDR2: MNHNS and SASEGT. The CDR3 totals 14 residues.

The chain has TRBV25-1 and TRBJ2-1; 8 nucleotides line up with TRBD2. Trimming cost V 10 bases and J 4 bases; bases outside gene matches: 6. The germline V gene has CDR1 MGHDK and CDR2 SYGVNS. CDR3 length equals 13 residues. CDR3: CATGLAVYNEQFF. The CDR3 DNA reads TGTGCCACCGGACTAGCAGTTTACAATGAGCAGTTCTTC.

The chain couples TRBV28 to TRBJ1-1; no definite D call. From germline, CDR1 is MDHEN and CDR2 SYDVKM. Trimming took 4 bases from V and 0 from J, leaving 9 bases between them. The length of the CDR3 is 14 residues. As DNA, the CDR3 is TGTGCCAGCAGTTCAGCGGGATTGAACACTGAAGCTTTCTTT. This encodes CASSSAGLNTEAFF.

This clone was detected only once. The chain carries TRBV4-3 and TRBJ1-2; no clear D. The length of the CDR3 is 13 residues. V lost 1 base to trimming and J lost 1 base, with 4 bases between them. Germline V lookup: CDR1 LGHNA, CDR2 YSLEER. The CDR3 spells CASSQVNNYGYTF. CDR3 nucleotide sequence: TGCGCCAGCAGCCAAGTGAATAACTATGGCTACACCTTC.

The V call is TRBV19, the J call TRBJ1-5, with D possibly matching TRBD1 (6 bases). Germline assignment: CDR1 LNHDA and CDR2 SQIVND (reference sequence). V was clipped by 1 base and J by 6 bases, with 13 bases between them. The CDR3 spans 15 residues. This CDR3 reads CASSIAGGAVQPQHF. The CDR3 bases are TGTGCCAGTAGTATAGCTGGGGGCGCCGTTCAGCCCCAGCATTTT.

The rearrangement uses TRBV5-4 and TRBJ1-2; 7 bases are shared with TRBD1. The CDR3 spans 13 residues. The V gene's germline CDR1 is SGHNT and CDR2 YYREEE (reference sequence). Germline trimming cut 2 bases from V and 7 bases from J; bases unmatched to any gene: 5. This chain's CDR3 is CASSFTGEGGYTF. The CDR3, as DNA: TGTGCCAGCAGCTTTACAGGGGAGGGTGGCTACACCTTC.

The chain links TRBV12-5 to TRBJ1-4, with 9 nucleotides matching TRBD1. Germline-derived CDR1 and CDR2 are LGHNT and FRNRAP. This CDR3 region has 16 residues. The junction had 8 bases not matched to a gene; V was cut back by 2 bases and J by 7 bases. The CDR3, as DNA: TGTGCTAGTGGTTTGCTACGGGACAGGGAGCGTGAAAAACTGTTTTTT. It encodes CASGLLRDREREKLFF. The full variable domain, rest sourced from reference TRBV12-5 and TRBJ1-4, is DARVTQTPRHKVTEMGQEVTMRCQPILGHNTVFWYRQTMMQGLELLAYFRNRAPLDDSGMPKDRFSAEMPDATLATLKIQPSEPRDSAVYFCASGLLRDREREKLFFGSGTQLSVL.

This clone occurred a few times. Here the CDR3 DNA reads TGTGCCAGCAGACCAACTAGCGGGAGGTTTGGTACGCAGTATTTT. Encoded protein: CASRPTSGRFGTQYF. The chain has TRBV14 and TRBJ2-3; 12 positions agree with TRBD2. The germline CDR1 and CDR2 sequences are SGHDN and FVKESK. The V gene end was trimmed by 6 bases and the J gene end by 8 bases; junction bases not matched to a gene: 9. This CDR3 contains 15 residues.